These T cell receptor beta chains were read from a single sample in a study of blood T cell repertoires in COVID-19. The method was immunoSEQ multiplex PCR; TCRdb's version includes in-frame clones alone and lacks a portion of them. The table shows roughly 400,000 clones, with approximately 91% occurring only once. The sequencing sample was made of PBMCs or T cells enriched from blood (not recorded which). Receptors were obtained from a woman aged 18-30 years who had been exposed to COVID-19. CDR3s include the opening cysteine and the closing phenylalanine or tryptophan. D genes are given only for firm matches. Expanded clones get a size class; other rows say once, few or many, or leave the size out.

cdr3_nt cdr3_aa j_call v_call d_call clone_size
TGTGCCAGCACATTTACAGGGGCGAACACTGAAGCTTTCTTT CASTFTGANTEAFF TRBJ1-1 TRBV28 TRBD1 .
TGTGCCAGCAGCCGGGACAGTTCCTACGAGCAGTACTTC CASSRDSSYEQYF TRBJ2-7 TRBV7-9 TRBD1 .
TGTGCCAGCAGCTTGTGGGCTAGCGACGAGCAGTTCTTC CASSLWASDEQFF TRBJ2-1 TRBV5-6 . .
TGTGCCAGCAGCCCCGGGACAGGGAGCACAGATACGCAGTATTTT CASSPGTGSTDTQYF TRBJ2-3 TRBV7-2 TRBD1 .
TGTGCCAGTAGTATAGATGGGTTAGGGGCGTGGCCCCAGCATTTT CASSIDGLGAWPQHF TRBJ1-5 TRBV19 . .
TGTGCCACCAGCAGGTCCGGGGAGAGCTCCTATAATTCACCCCTCCACTTT CATSRSGESSYNSPLHF TRBJ1-6 TRBV15 . .
TGTGCCACTCAAGGGAGGGGTTATGGAAACACCATATATTTT CATQGRGYGNTIYF TRBJ1-3 TRBV5-4 . .
TGTGCCAGCAGTACTAGCAGGGAGACCCAGTACTTC CASSTSRETQYF TRBJ2-5 TRBV12-3/TRBV12-4 . .
TGTGCCAGCAGTTGGACAGGGGAGATTGAGCAGTTCTTC CASSWTGEIEQFF TRBJ2-1 TRBV28 TRBD1 .
TGTGCCAGCAGTAGACAGTTCTCCTACGAGCAGTACTTC CASSRQFSYEQYF TRBJ2-7 TRBV6-5 . .
TGCGCCAGCAGCCAGGCAACTAGCGGGGGGGCCGGGTCCTACAATGAGCAGTTCTTC CASSQATSGGAGSYNEQFF TRBJ2-1 TRBV4-1 TRBD2 .
TGTGCCAGCAGCTTGACACTTTATAGCAATCAGCCCCAGCATTTT CASSLTLYSNQPQHF TRBJ1-5 TRBV28 . few
TGTGCCAGCGGGGACTTCGACGAGACCCAGTACTTC CASGDFDETQYF TRBJ2-5 TRBV12-3/TRBV12-4 . .
TGTGCCAGCATGTGGGACAGGGGATGGACTGAAGCTTTCTTT CASMWDRGWTEAFF TRBJ1-1 TRBV2 TRBD1 .
TGTGCCAGCACTCTGGGGGACAGTGGGGGAAGGACCATATATTTT CASTLGDSGGRTIYF TRBJ1-3 TRBV28 TRBD1 .
TGTGCCAGCAGCTCCGACAGGGGGTCCTACAATGAGCAGTTCTTC CASSSDRGSYNEQFF TRBJ2-1 TRBV7-9 TRBD1 .
TGTGCCAGCAGTTTGAGGGACAGGGTAGGATATGGCTACACCTTC CASSLRDRVGYGYTF TRBJ1-2 TRBV28 TRBD1 .
TGTGCCAGCAGCTTGGGAGGGTTAGGGACTGAAGCTTTCTTT CASSLGGLGTEAFF TRBJ1-1 TRBV5-5 . .
TGTGCCAGCAGCCAAGTTGGGGGGAGCACTGAAGCTTTCTTT CASSQVGGSTEAFF TRBJ1-1 TRBV3-1/TRBV3-2 . .
TGTGCCAGCAGCCTCGGACAGAGCTACGAGCAGTACTTC CASSLGQSYEQYF TRBJ2-7 TRBV9 . .
TGCAGCGTTGGCGGGAGGGAGCAGTTCTTC CSVGGREQFF TRBJ2-1 TRBV29-1 TRBD2 .
TGTGCCAGCAGCTTAGATCCCCCGGGACAGGGCACAGATACGCAGTATTTT CASSLDPPGQGTDTQYF TRBJ2-3 TRBV11-2 TRBD1 .
TGTGCCAGCAGTTCAACAGGGATCACCGGGGAGCTGTTTTTT CASSSTGITGELFF TRBJ2-2 TRBV2 . .
TGTGCCAGCAGCTTGAGGGCAGGGGGGCACCTAAATGATGAGCAGTACTTC CASSLRAGGHLNDEQYF TRBJ2-7 TRBV5-4 . .
TGTGCCAGCGGCAGGGGATATATGAATTCACCCCTCCACTTT CASGRGYMNSPLHF TRBJ1-6 TRBV14 . .
TGTGCCAGCAGTGAATTATGGCGATCTGGAGGCGGGGAGACCCAGTACTTC CASSELWRSGGGETQYF TRBJ2-5 TRBV6-1 . once
TGTGCCAGCAGTGAAGACTGGGGGCCCTATGGCTACACCTTC CASSEDWGPYGYTF TRBJ1-2 TRBV6-1 . .
TGTGCCAGCAGTTTATGGAGGGGGCAGGCAGATACGCAGTATTTT CASSLWRGQADTQYF TRBJ2-3 TRBV27 . .
TGTGCCAGCAGCTTGGGGGACAGACGATATAGCAATCAGCCCCAGCATTTT CASSLGDRRYSNQPQHF TRBJ1-5 TRBV5-5 TRBD1 .
TGTGCCAGCAGCGTAGAGTCAGGGGGCGGCATTCAGTACTTC CASSVESGGGIQYF TRBJ2-4 TRBV9 TRBD1 .
TGTGCCAGCAGCTTGGATGGTAGCATCGATGAGCAGTTCTTC CASSLDGSIDEQFF TRBJ2-1 TRBV5-4 . .
TGTGCCAGTAGTATAATAGGGACAGCACCTAACTATGGCTACACCTTC CASSIIGTAPNYGYTF TRBJ1-2 TRBV19 TRBD1 .